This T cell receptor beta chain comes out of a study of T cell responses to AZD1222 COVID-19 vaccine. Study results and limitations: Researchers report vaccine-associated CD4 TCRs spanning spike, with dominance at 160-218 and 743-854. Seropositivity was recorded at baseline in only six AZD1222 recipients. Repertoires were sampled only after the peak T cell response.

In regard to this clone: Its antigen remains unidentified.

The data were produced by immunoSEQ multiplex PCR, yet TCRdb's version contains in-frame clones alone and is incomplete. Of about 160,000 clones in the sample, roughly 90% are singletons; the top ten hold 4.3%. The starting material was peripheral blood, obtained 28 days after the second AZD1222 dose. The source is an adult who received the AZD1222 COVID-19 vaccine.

The CDR3: CASSEEVNYGYTF. The CDR3 region has the DNA TGTGCCAGCAGTGAAGAGGTTAACTATGGCTACACCTTC. The chain employs TRBV6-1 and TRBJ1-2; D ambiguous. Trimming shortened V by 1 base and J by 1 base, and 4 bases separated the two germline ends. Germline V gene sequence: CDR1 MNHNS, CDR2 SASEGT. The CDR3 consists of 13 residues.